The 21 T cell receptor beta chains in this list originate from one sample, sequenced in a study of shared clonotypes between healthy human individuals. Sequencing was performed with immunoSEQ multiplex PCR; in TCRdb, only in-frame clones are kept and a portion is missing. The sample records about 600,000 clones, about 97% being singletons. Input material: naive CD4+ T cells sorted from blood. Subset in this sample: CD45RA+ positively selected. Source of these receptors: a woman between 25 and 40 years old in good health.

V usage is TRBV28 and J usage is TRBJ2-7; TRBD2 might be the D (6 bases). Germline loops: CDR1 MDHEN, CDR2 SYDVKM. The CDR3 has 16 amino acids. Trimming pared 10 bases from V and 4 bases from J, leaving 26 bases between. CDR3 in amino acids: CATEGEERASKYEQYF. In nucleotides, the CDR3 is TGTGCCACCGAGGGTGAGGAGCGGGCCTCAAAGTACGAGCAGTACTTC.

V and J are TRBV29-1 and TRBJ1-3; TRBD1 matches 11 bases. V lost 4 bases, J lost 3 bases, and 5 bases stayed unmatched. Germline V gene sequence: CDR1 SQVTM, CDR2 ANQGSEA. The CDR3 totals 15 residues. CDR3: CSVGLGTGGGNTIYF. CDR3 DNA: TGCAGCGTTGGCCTCGGGACAGGGGGTGGAAACACCATATATTTT.

The V call is TRBV28, the J call TRBJ2-3, with D possibly matching TRBD2 (5 bases). Per the germline V gene, CDR1 is MDHEN and CDR2 is SYDVKM. V lost 3 bases, J lost 6 bases, and 13 bases lay in between. CDR3 length: 14 residues. The CDR3 region has the DNA TGTGCCAGCAGTTTTAGTGGGAGTCCGGATACGCAGTATTTT. This sequence encodes CASSFSGSPDTQYF.

This chain uses TRBV5-4 with TRBJ2-3, with unresolved D. Trimming cost V 0 bases and J 2 bases, with 7 bases left between them. CDR3 size: 14 residues. Germline CDR1 SGHNT, CDR2 YYREEE (reference sequence). CDR3 residues: CASSLVTPTDTQYF. CDR3 coding DNA: TGTGCCAGCAGCTTGGTGACACCCACAGATACGCAGTATTTT.

The chain has TRBV6-5 and TRBJ2-5; 9 bases fit TRBD2. The CDR3 has 11 amino acids. Per the germline V gene, CDR1 is MNHEY and CDR2 is SVGAGI. The ends lost 10 bases at V and 5 bases at J; junction bases unmatched: 2. DNA for the CDR3: TGTGCCACAGGACTAGCGGAGACCCAGTACTTC. This encodes CATGLAETQYF.

This chain uses TRBV28 with TRBJ1-2; D is uncertain. The CDR3 contains 12 residues. V was clipped by 3 bases and J by 5 bases, with 7 bases between them. Germline V CDR1 and CDR2: MDHEN, SYDVKM. The CDR3 DNA reads TGTGCCAGCAGTTTTTCCCCATATGGCTACACCTTC. Amino acids: CASSFSPYGYTF.

The CDR3 DNA follows: TGTGCCAGCAGTGAGACAGGGCACCACACAGATACGCAGTATTTT. This encodes CASSETGHHTDTQYF. The V call is TRBV6-1, the J call TRBJ2-3; TRBD1 matches 7 bases. After removal of 3 bases from V and 2 bases from J, the junction contained 5 bases not matched to a gene. In germline, CDR1 is MNHNS, CDR2 SASEGT. The CDR3 is made up of 15 amino acids.

The chain couples TRBV28 to TRBJ1-2; possible D gene TRBD1, 6 bases. This CDR3 has 15 residues. Germline values: CDR1 MDHEN, CDR2 SYDVKM. V shed 3 bases and J shed 7 bases, with 18 bases lying between them. The CDR3 sequence: CASSLSPQGWSGYTF. CDR3 sequence (DNA): TGTGCCAGCAGTTTGTCCCCTCAGGGGTGGAGTGGCTACACCTTC.

V is TRBV30 and J is TRBJ2-7, with 12 bases fitting TRBD2. V shed 2 bases, J shed 0 bases, and the junction held 2 bases outside the gene matches. CDR1 and CDR2 (germline): GTSNPN, SVGIG (reference sequence). This CDR3 is built from 15 residues. The CDR3 protein is CAWSSGLAGSYEQYF. The CDR3 DNA sequence: TGTGCCTGGAGTTCGGGACTAGCGGGCTCCTACGAGCAGTACTTC.

The chain carries TRBV5-1 and TRBJ2-6; D is ambiguous. V was pared by 2 bases and J by 4 bases, with 10 bases between. CDR1 and CDR2 from the germline V gene are SGHRS and YFSETQ. CDR3 length: 15 residues. The CDR3 nucleotides are TGCGCCAGCAGCTTTTCTCTTGCCGGGGCCAACGTCCTGACTTTC. Translation: CASSFSLAGANVLTF.

This chain links TRBV9 with TRBJ2-1; D is undetermined. With 0 bases removed from V and 0 bases from J, the gap between germline ends came to 7 bases. Germline loops: CDR1 SGDLS, CDR2 YYNGEE. The CDR3 is 15 amino acids. For the CDR3, the DNA is TGTGCCAGCAGCGTAGTGGGAAGCTCCTACAATGAGCAGTTCTTC. It is translated as CASSVVGSSYNEQFF.

The chain carries TRBV28 and TRBJ2-3; D not certain. The CDR3 extends over 18 amino acids. Trimming cost V 3 bases and J 1 base, with 20 bases left between them. The germline CDR1 and CDR2 sequences are MDHEN and SYDVKM. Here the CDR3 reads CASSLSLQAPLGTDTQYF. In DNA form, the CDR3 reads TGTGCCAGCAGTTTGAGTCTTCAAGCTCCCCTCGGCACAGATACGCAGTATTTT.

A single count supports this clone. The V gene is TRBV30, the J gene TRBJ2-6; unclear D gene. CDR3 length equals 16 residues. Trimming removed 2 bases from V and 2 bases from J, with 13 bases in between. Germline CDR1 is GTSNPN and CDR2 is SVGIG (reference sequence). The chain's CDR3 is CAWSPLAGAGANVLTF. The CDR3 nucleotides read TGTGCCTGGAGTCCCTTAGCCGGCGCTGGGGCCAACGTCCTGACTTTC. The full variable domain, rest sourced from reference TRBV30 and TRBJ2-6, is SQTIHQWPATLVQPVGSPLSLECTVEGTSNPNLYWYRQAAGRGLQLLFYSVGIGQISSEVPQNLSASRPQDRQFILSSKKLLLSDSGFYLCAWSPLAGAGANVLTFGAGSRLTVL.

The chain employs TRBV19 and TRBJ1-5, with a possible D match to TRBD1 (6 bases). Germline CDR1 LNHDA, CDR2 SQIVND (reference sequence). The CDR3 sequence is 16 residues long. Trimming cost V 0 bases and J 0 bases, with 9 bases left between them. CDR3 nucleotide sequence: TGTGCCAGTAGTATAGAGGGGGGCTATAGCAATCAGCCCCAGCATTTT. It translates to CASSIEGGYSNQPQHF.

This chain uses TRBV9 with TRBJ2-2; the D is unclear. Germline CDR1 is SGDLS and CDR2 is YYNGEE. The ends were cut back, 4 bases at V and 0 bases at J, with 13 bases in the middle. CDR3 length: 16 amino acids. CDR3 nucleotides: TGTGCCAGCAGCCCCAAGAACCCCACGAACACCGGGGAGCTGTTTTTT. Translation: CASSPKNPTNTGELFF.

The chain recombines TRBV6-1 with TRBJ2-7, with D unclear. CDR1 is MNHNS and CDR2 is SASEGT in the germline V gene. The CDR3 length is 13 residues. V lost 6 bases to trimming and J lost 1 base, with 10 bases between them. The CDR3 coding sequence is TGTGCCAGCAGGGCCCAGATATCCTACGAGCAGTACTTC. This sequence encodes CASRAQISYEQYF.

The chain recombines TRBV28 with TRBJ1-3; 9 positions agree with TRBD1. V lost 3 bases and J lost 5; bases outside the gene matches: 8. Germline-derived CDR1 and CDR2 are MDHEN and SYDVKM. The CDR3 spans 16 residues. CDR3 sequence reads: CASSFSGTGTRNTIYF. DNA of the CDR3: TGTGCCAGCAGTTTCTCCGGGACAGGGACCAGAAACACCATATATTTT.

The chain combines TRBV6-5 with TRBJ1-2; D unresolved. The ends were cut back, 2 bases at V and 0 bases at J, with 10 bases in the middle. Looked up from germline, CDR1 is MNHEY and CDR2 is SVGAGI. The length of the CDR3 is 15 residues. The CDR3 reads CASSYLAGSNYGYTF. The DNA of the CDR3 is TGTGCCAGCAGTTACCTAGCCGGATCTAACTATGGCTACACCTTC.

The chain combines TRBV28 with TRBJ2-4; no definite D call. Per germline, CDR1 MDHEN and CDR2 SYDVKM. The V gene lost 6 bases and the J gene lost 6 bases, with 9 bases spanning the gap. This CDR3 comprises 12 residues. CDR3 sequence: CASSRPRNIQYF. The CDR3, as DNA: TGTGCCAGCAGCCGACCTAGAAACATTCAGTACTTC.

CDR3 nucleotide sequence: TGTGCCAGCAGCTTATCTACCACGGATCGACCCGGGGAGCTGTTTTTT. This encodes CASSLSTTDRPGELFF. This chain links TRBV7-2 with TRBJ2-2; D is undetermined. V dropped 2 bases and J dropped 6 bases, with 16 bases sitting between them. Germline values: CDR1 SGHTA, CDR2 FQGNSA. The CDR3 sequence is 16 residues long.

The rearrangement links TRBV11-2 to TRBJ2-1; 8 nucleotides line up with TRBD2. Germline V CDR1 and CDR2: SGHAT, FQNNGV. This CDR3 spans 16 amino acids. Germline trimming cut 0 bases from V and 2 bases from J; bases unmatched to any gene: 3. CDR3 in DNA: TGTGCCAGCAGCTTAGAGACTAGCGTCCCCTACAATGAGCAGTTCTTC. Residues: CASSLETSVPYNEQFF.